These T cell receptor beta chains were read from a single sample in a study of cytomegalovirus exposure and HLA in healthy donors. Produced via immunoSEQ multiplex PCR; TCRdb's table is partial and in-frame only. The data show roughly 100,000 clones, around 80% seen once. Sequencing was done on a sample of PBMCs. Receptor source: a woman under 30 in good health and CMV-seropositive. The CDR3 runs from the conserved cysteine through the conserved F or W. A D gene is named only where the DNA matches it firmly. Part of the rows lack a size; the others show once, few, many or a class for expanded clones.

DNA	CDR3	length	V	J	size	D
TGTGCCAGCAGCCGTAGCTCCTACGAGCAGTACTTC	CASSRSSYEQYF	12	TRBV11-3	TRBJ2-7	NA	NA
TGCGCCAGCAGTCAGTGCCCGGGACAAAACTATGGCTACACCTTC	CASSQCPGQNYGYTF	15	TRBV23-1	TRBJ1-2	NA	NA
TGTGCCAGTAGTATAAGCGGGGCCTCCTACGAGCAGTACTTC	CASSISGASYEQYF	14	TRBV19	TRBJ2-7	NA	TRBD2
TGTGCCAGCAGTGAACTAGCGGGGCCCGGCGGGGAGCTGTTTTTT	CASSELAGPGGELFF	15	TRBV6-1	TRBJ2-2	NA	TRBD2
TGCGCCAGCAGCGGGGGACAGAGCTCTAACTATGGCTACACCTTC	CASSGGQSSNYGYTF	15	TRBV5-1	TRBJ1-2	NA	TRBD1
TGTGCCAGCTCACCGGAGGGGTATGGCTACACCTTC	CASSPEGYGYTF	12	TRBV18	TRBJ1-2	NA	NA
TGTGCCAGCAGCCCCCCCCCGGGACTAGCGGGAGGGCCGCGAGAGACCCAGTACTTC	CASSPPPGLAGGPRETQYF	19	TRBV5-4	TRBJ2-5	NA	TRBD2
TGTGCCAGCAGCAGGGACAGGGCCTTTAATGAAAAACTGTTTTTT	CASSRDRAFNEKLFF	15	TRBV21-1	TRBJ1-4	NA	NA
TGTGCCAGCAGTCCCGGAAGGGAGAATTCACCCCTCCACTTT	CASSPGRENSPLHF	14	TRBV28	TRBJ1-6	many	NA
TGCGCCAGCAGCTTACAGGGGGGGACTAATGAAAAACTGTTTTTT	CASSLQGGTNEKLFF	15	TRBV5-1	TRBJ1-4	NA	TRBD1
TGTGCCATCAGTGCGTCGCCTAGCGGGAGCCAAGAGACCCAGTACTTC	CAISASPSGSQETQYF	16	TRBV10-3	TRBJ2-5	NA	TRBD2
TGTGCCAGCAGTGAATCCACATACGAGCAGTACTTC	CASSESTYEQYF	12	TRBV2	TRBJ2-7	NA	NA
TGTGCCAGCAGTGTCAACAGGGGAACCTACGAGCAGTACTTC	CASSVNRGTYEQYF	14	TRBV28	TRBJ2-7	NA	TRBD1
TGTGCCAGCAGCCAAACAGATACGCAGTATTTT	CASSQTDTQYF	11	TRBV6-6	TRBJ2-3	NA	NA
TGTGCCAGCAGTGCCTCGGGGCTAGCGGCACTTCCCAATGAGCAGTTCTTC	CASSASGLAALPNEQFF	17	TRBV28	TRBJ2-1	NA	TRBD2
TGTGCCAGCAGTCCCGATATCCCGCTCATACGGGACACTGAAGCTTTCTTT	CASSPDIPLIRDTEAFF	17	TRBV27	TRBJ1-1	NA	NA
TGTGCCAGCAGTGAAGCGGGCAGGGTGAATCAGCCCCAGCATTTT	CASSEAGRVNQPQHF	15	TRBV6-1	TRBJ1-5	NA	NA
TGTGCCAGCAGTGAAGGGACAGGGGGTCGGGGCTACACCTTC	CASSEGTGGRGYTF	14	TRBV6-1	TRBJ1-2	NA	TRBD1
TGCGCCAGCACAGGGGTTAGCTCCTACAATGAGCAGTTCTTC	CASTGVSSYNEQFF	14	TRBV10-2	TRBJ2-1	NA	NA
TGTGCCAGCAGTGCCCCGGGCACTGAAGCTTTCTTT	CASSAPGTEAFF	12	TRBV6-6	TRBJ1-1	NA	NA
TGTGCCAGCACCCAGGCGACCTTCTACGAGCAGTACTTC	CASTQATFYEQYF	13	TRBV28	TRBJ2-7	NA	NA
TGTGCCAGTAGTGCGGCCGGGGGGACAGGGGGCGCGAGGAGGCAAGCTTTCTTT	CASSAAGGTGGARRQAFF	18	TRBV19	TRBJ1-1	NA	TRBD1
TGTGCCAGCAGCTTGAAACAGGAAAAAGAGACCCAGTACTTC	CASSLKQEKETQYF	14	TRBV5-4	TRBJ2-5	NA	NA
TGTGCCAGCAGCTCCACTCGACAGGGGAACTATGGCTACACCTTC	CASSSTRQGNYGYTF	15	TRBV7-9	TRBJ1-2	NA	TRBD1
TGTGCCAGCAGAACTTCAGGGGGAGAGACCCAGTACTTC	CASRTSGGETQYF	13	TRBV5-4	TRBJ2-5	NA	TRBD1
TGTGCCAGCAGTCGACTGGGGGCGGAGTTAGGCCACTATGGCTACACCTTC	CASSRLGAELGHYGYTF	17	TRBV28	TRBJ1-2	NA	NA
TGTGCCAGCAGCCCCGGACTAGATCAAGAGACCCAGTACTTC	CASSPGLDQETQYF	14	TRBV11-2	TRBJ2-5	few	TRBD2
TGTGCCAGCAGCGTAGAGGGACAGGGTCGGAACGAGCAGTACTTC	CASSVEGQGRNEQYF	15	TRBV9	TRBJ2-7	NA	TRBD1
TGTGCCAGCAGCTTATCAGGGCTTGGCTACACCTTC	CASSLSGLGYTF	12	TRBV7-9	TRBJ1-2	NA	NA
TGCGCCAGCAGGACCCCCGGGACTAGCGGGAACAATGAGCAGTTCTTC	CASRTPGTSGNNEQFF	16	TRBV10-2	TRBJ2-1	NA	TRBD2
TGTGCCAGTAGTATGGGGGGGCTGGCAGATACGCAGTATTTT	CASSMGGLADTQYF	14	TRBV19	TRBJ2-3	NA	NA
TGTGCCAGCAGTTGGACAGGGGAGAATCAGCCCCAGCATTTT	CASSWTGENQPQHF	14	TRBV28	TRBJ1-5	NA	TRBD1
TGTGCCAGCAGCCCCCTGGACATGAACACTGAAGCTTTCTTT	CASSPLDMNTEAFF	14	TRBV11-3	TRBJ1-1	NA	NA
TGTGCCAGCAGTGAACAGGGTACCGACTATGGCTACACCTTC	CASSEQGTDYGYTF	14	TRBV25-1	TRBJ1-2	NA	NA
TGTGCCAGTAGCGACCGGGACATAAGCGGGGCTAGCACAGATACGCAGTATTTT	CASSDRDISGASTDTQYF	18	TRBV19	TRBJ2-3	NA	NA
TGTGCCAGCAGTGGTACGGGAGGGACCGAGCAGTACTTC	CASSGTGGTEQYF	13	TRBV6-1	TRBJ2-7	NA	TRBD2
TGTGCCAGCAGCGCGGGACTAGCGGGGCCGGGGGATGAGCAGTTCTTC	CASSAGLAGPGDEQFF	16	TRBV7-9	TRBJ2-1	NA	TRBD2
TGCGCCAGCAGCCAAGTAGGAGCAGATACGCAGTATTTT	CASSQVGADTQYF	13	TRBV4-1	TRBJ2-3	NA	NA
TGTGCCAGTACGAAGGGACAAATGAACACTGAAGCTTTCTTT	CASTKGQMNTEAFF	14	TRBV11-2	TRBJ1-1	NA	NA
TGTGCCAGCAGCTCAAGACTAGCGACGAACACCGGGGAGCTGTTTTTT	CASSSRLATNTGELFF	16	TRBV9	TRBJ2-2	once	TRBD2
TGTGCCAGCAGTGAATCAGGGTTGAACACTGAAGCTTTCTTT	CASSESGLNTEAFF	14	TRBV25-1	TRBJ1-1	NA	NA
TGTGCCAGCAGCGTAGTTCCAGGCCCAGGCTACGAGCAGTACTTC	CASSVVPGPGYEQYF	15	TRBV9	TRBJ2-7	NA	NA